Each of the 14 T cell receptor beta chains below was sequenced from the same sample in a study of patients and donors after allogeneic stem cell transplantation. MiXCR, applied by TCRdb to the RT-PCR reads, yields one record per CDR3 protein. The sample lists about 960,000 distinct CDR3 sequences, more than 15% occurring once. Sample: blood, either unsorted or a sorted T cell fraction (not recorded which). The origin of the receptors is a human donor who was either an allogeneic HSCT recipient or a stem cell or donor lymphocyte infusion donor (not recorded which). It is not recorded whose cells these are; they may come from a transplant donor.

This chain links TRBV24-1 with TRBJ1-2; TRBD1 matches 8 bases. The CDR3 runs 15 residues. Germline V CDR1 and CDR2: KGHDR, SFDVKD. The V gene end was trimmed by 6 bases and the J gene end by 7 bases; junction bases not matched to a gene: 12. The CDR3 reads CATSLQGAAKGGYTF. In nucleotides, the CDR3 is TGTGCCACCAGTCTTCAGGGGGCGGCGAAGGGTGGCTACACCTTC.

The rearrangement uses TRBV19 and TRBJ1-3; maybe TRBD1 (6 bases). V lost 7 bases, J lost 7 bases, and 17 bases lay in between. This CDR3 comprises 14 residues. Germline CDR1 and CDR2: LNHDA and SQIVND (reference sequence). Here the CDR3 reads CASTNGGHFNTIYF. CDR3 sequence (DNA): TGTGCCAGTACCAATGGGGGACATTTCAACACCATATATTTT.

J is TRBJ2-4 and V is TRBV20-1, with 7 positions matching TRBD1. The germline gives CDR1 DFQATT, CDR2 SNEGSKA (reference sequence). The V gene end was trimmed by 5 bases and the J gene end by 2 bases; junction bases not matched to a gene: 6. This CDR3 has 14 residues. CDR3 sequence reads: CSAGQGVTKNIQYF. CDR3 bases: TGCAGTGCTGGTCAGGGGGTAACCAAAAACATTCAGTACTTC.

The chain is built from TRBV7-9 and TRBJ2-1; TRBD2 matches 7 bases. The germline V gene encodes CDR1 SEHNR and CDR2 FQNEAQ (reference sequence). Trimming at V came to 8 bases and at J to 7 bases, leaving 8 bases not matched to a gene. The CDR3 covers 13 residues. The CDR3 DNA reads TGTGCCAGCGCGATCTGGGGGGGGAATGAGCAGTTCTTC. It encodes CASAIWGGNEQFF.

J is TRBJ1-2 and V is TRBV20-1; perhaps TRBD1 as D (6 bases). Germline CDR1 and CDR2: DFQATT and SNEGSKA (reference sequence). The V gene lost 5 bases and the J gene lost 2 bases, with 12 bases spanning the gap. This CDR3 is built from 13 residues. The CDR3 reads CSASSGQNYGYTF. Written as DNA, the CDR3 is TGCAGTGCTTCCAGCGGACAGAACTATGGCTACACCTTC.

This clonotype was detected a few times. V and J are TRBV7-9 and TRBJ2-7, with 12 nucleotides matching TRBD2. Germline CDR1 and CDR2: SEHNR and FQNEAQ (reference sequence). CDR3 length: 16 amino acids. V gave up 11 bases and J gave up 5 bases; unmatched junction bases: 16. The DNA for the CDR3 is TGTGCCTCAGCAGACCTAGCGGGAGGGCTATACCACGAGCAGTACTTC. Translated, it gives CASADLAGGLYHEQYF.

The CDR3 reads CASRFDGSYEQYF. The CDR3 DNA sequence: TGTGCCAGCAGGTTTGACGGCTCCTACGAGCAGTACTTC. The chain is built from TRBV12-3 or TRBV12-4 and TRBJ2-7; no clear D. V was shortened by 6 bases and J by 0 bases, with 9 bases between the two germline ends. The CDR3 loop spans 13 amino acids.

V usage is TRBV27 and J usage is TRBJ2-1, with TRBD2 identical over 8 bases. CDR1 and CDR2 (germline): MNHEY, SMNVEV (reference sequence). The V segment lost 3 bases and the J segment 6 bases; nucleotides outside the gene matches: 7. The CDR3 extends over 15 amino acids. The CDR3 sequence: CASSFLREATNEQFF. The CDR3 DNA sequence: TGTGCCAGCAGTTTTCTGCGGGAGGCTACCAATGAGCAGTTCTTC.

A note on this clonotype: A read error may account for a junction end that differs from germline. This chain uses TRBV7-7 with TRBJ2-1; unclear D gene. The CDR3 has 15 residues. Germline V lookup: CDR1 SSHAT, CDR2 FNYEAQ (reference sequence). The CDR3 sequence is CASSLAITDYNEQFF. The CDR3 nucleotides are TGTGCTAGCAGCTTAGCCATTACTGATTACAATGAGCAGTTCTTC.

This clonotype came up many times. The V and J genes are TRBV12-3 or TRBV12-4 and TRBJ1-5, with no clear D. The CDR3 is made up of 12 amino acids. The V and J ends lost 3 bases and 4 bases respectively, with 4 bases between them. The CDR3 DNA follows: TGTGCCAGCAGTTTTATTAATCAGCCCCAGCATTTT. As protein: CASSFINQPQHF.

This clonotype was counted only a few times. The chain couples TRBV6-2 or TRBV6-3 to TRBJ2-5, with 12 nucleotides matching TRBD2. CDR1 is MNHEY, CDR2 SVGEGT, per germline. The CDR3 has 16 amino acids. V trimming: 6 bases; J trimming: 5 bases; junction bases outside the gene matches: 10. The CDR3 loop is CASSWTSGAPIETQYF. The CDR3 DNA reads as TGTGCCAGCAGCTGGACTAGCGGGGCCCCGATTGAGACCCAGTACTTC.

This sequence joins TRBV5-4 and TRBJ1-5; no definite D call. Germline CDR1 SGHNT, CDR2 YYREEE (reference sequence). V was clipped by 3 bases and J by 0 bases, with 16 bases between them. CDR3 length: 17 amino acids. CDR3 nucleotide sequence: TGTGCCAGCAGCTGGTTGATCTCACCTAATAGCAATCAGCCCCAGCATTTT. Encoded protein: CASSWLISPNSNQPQHF.

The rearrangement joins TRBV9 to TRBJ1-4, with D hard to call. CDR1 and CDR2 (germline): SGDLS, YYNGEE. The CDR3 is 16 residues long. V dropped 0 bases and J dropped 6 bases, with 15 bases sitting between them. DNA of the CDR3: TGTGCCAGCAGCGTAGGGCGACGACTCCCGCATGAAAAACTGTTTTTT. Translating gives CASSVGRRLPHEKLFF.

This clonotype was seen a handful of times. The rearrangement uses TRBV5-1 and TRBJ2-7; unclear D gene. Trimming removed 0 bases at V and 5 bases at J, with 12 bases between. CDR1 is SGHRS and CDR2 is YFSETQ in the germline V gene. There are 14 residues in the CDR3. CDR3 sequence: CASSLAAVGHEQYF. The CDR3 coding sequence is TGCGCCAGCAGCTTGGCGGCAGTAGGCCACGAGCAGTACTTC.